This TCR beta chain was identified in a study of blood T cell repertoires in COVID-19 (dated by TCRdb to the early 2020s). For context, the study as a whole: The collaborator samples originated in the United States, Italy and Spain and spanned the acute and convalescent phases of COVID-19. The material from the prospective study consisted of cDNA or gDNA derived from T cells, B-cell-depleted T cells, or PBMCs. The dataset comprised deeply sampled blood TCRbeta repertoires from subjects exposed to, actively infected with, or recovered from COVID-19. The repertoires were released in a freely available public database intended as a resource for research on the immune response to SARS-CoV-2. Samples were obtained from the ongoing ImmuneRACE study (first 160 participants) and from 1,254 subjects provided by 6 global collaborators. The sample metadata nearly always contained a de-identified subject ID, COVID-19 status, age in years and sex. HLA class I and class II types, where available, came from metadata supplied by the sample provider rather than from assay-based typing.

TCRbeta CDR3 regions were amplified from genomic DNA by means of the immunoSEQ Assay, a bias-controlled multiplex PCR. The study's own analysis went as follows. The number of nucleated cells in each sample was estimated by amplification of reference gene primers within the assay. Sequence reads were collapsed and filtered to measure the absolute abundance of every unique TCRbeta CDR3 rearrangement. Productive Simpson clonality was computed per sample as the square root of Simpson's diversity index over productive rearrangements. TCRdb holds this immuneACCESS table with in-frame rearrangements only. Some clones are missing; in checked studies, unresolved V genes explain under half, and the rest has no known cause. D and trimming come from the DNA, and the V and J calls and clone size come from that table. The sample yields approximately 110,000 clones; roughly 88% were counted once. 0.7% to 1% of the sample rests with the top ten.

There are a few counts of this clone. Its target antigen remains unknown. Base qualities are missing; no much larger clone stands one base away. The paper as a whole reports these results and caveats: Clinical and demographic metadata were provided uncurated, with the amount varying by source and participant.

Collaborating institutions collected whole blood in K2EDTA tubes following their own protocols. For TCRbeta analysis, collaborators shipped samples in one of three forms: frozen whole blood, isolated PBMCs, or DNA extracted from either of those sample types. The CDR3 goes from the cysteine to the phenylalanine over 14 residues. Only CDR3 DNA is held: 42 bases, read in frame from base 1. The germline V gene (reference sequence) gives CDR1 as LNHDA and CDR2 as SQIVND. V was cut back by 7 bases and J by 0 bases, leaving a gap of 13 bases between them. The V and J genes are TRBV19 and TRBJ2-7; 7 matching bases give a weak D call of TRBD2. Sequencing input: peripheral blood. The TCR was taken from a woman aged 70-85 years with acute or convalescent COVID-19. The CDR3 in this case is CASTAGANSYEQYF. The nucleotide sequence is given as TGTGCCAGTACGGCGGGGGCCAACTCCTACGAGCAGTACTTC.